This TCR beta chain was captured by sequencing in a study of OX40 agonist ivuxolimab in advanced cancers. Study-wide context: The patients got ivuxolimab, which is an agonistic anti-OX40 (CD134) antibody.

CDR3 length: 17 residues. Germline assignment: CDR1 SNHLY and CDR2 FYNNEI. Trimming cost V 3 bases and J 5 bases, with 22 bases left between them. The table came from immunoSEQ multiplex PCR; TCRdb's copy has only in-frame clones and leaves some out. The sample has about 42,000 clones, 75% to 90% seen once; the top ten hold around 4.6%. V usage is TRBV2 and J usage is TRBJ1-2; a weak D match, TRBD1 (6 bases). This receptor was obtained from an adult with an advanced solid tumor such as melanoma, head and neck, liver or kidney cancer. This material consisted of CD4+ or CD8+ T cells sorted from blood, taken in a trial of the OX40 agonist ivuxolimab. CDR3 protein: CASSDRQGRLSKYGYTF. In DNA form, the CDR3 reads TGTGCCAGCAGTGATAGGCAGGGGAGGTTGAGCAAGTATGGCTACACCTTC.